This T cell receptor (beta chain) was obtained from a study of Ad26.COV2.S vaccination and SARS-CoV-2 variants. Germline CDR1 MNHEY, CDR2 SMNVEV (reference sequence). There are 16 residues in the CDR3. The ends lost 3 bases at V and 1 base at J; junction bases unmatched: 7. Treatment here: 19 received Ad26.COV2.S at low or high dose, single or two shots; several received placebo; per-sample allocation not given. Collection of samples fell on day 63 after the first vaccine or placebo injection. Measured with immunoSEQ multiplex PCR; TCRdb has only the in-frame clones, and not every one. The profile shows some 340,000 clones, about 82% of them singletons.

The receptor comes from a person aged 18-60 years who received the Ad26.COV2.S COVID-19 vaccine or a placebo. The J gene is TRBJ2-5, the V gene TRBV27; 8 bases align to TRBD2. The sequencing used peripheral blood, collected in a trial of Ad26.COV2.S vaccine versus placebo. The CDR3 loop reads CASSFSMRGAQETQYF. The CDR3 DNA reads as TGTGCCAGCAGTTTCAGTATGCGGGGGGCCCAAGAGACCCAGTACTTC.